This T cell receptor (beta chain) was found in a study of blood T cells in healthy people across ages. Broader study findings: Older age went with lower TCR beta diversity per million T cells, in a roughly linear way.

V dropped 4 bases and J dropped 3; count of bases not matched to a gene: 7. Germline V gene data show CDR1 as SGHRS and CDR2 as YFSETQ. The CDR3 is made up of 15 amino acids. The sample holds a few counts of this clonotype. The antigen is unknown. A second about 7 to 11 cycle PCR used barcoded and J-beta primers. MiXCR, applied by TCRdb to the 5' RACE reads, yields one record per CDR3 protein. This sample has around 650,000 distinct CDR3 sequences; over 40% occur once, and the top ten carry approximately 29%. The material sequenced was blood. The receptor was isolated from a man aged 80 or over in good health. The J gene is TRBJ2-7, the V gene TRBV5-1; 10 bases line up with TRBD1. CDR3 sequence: CASSPAGTGDYEQYF. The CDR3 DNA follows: TGCGCCAGCAGCCCGGCGGGGACAGGGGACTACGAGCAGTACTTC.